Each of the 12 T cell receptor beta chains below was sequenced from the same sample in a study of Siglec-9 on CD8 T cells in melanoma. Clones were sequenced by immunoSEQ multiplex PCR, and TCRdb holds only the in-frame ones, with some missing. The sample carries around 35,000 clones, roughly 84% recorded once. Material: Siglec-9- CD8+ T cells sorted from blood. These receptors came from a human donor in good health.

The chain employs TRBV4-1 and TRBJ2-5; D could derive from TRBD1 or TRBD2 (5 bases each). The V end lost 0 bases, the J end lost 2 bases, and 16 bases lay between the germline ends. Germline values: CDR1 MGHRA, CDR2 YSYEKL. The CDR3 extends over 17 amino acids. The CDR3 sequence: CASSQDGAGDLQETQYF. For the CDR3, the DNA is TGCGCCAGCAGCCAAGATGGGGCCGGGGACCTACAAGAGACCCAGTACTTC.

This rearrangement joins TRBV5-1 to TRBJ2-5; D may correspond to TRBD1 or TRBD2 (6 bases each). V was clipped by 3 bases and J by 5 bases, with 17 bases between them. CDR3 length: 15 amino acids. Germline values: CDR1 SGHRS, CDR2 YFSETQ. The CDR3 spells CASSWPDGGGETQYF. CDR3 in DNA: TGCGCCAGCAGCTGGCCCGACGGGGGCGGGGAGACCCAGTACTTC. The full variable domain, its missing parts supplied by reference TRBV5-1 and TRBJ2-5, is KAGVTQTPRYLIKTRGQQVTLSCSPISGHRSVSWYQQTPGQGLQFLFEYFSETQRNKGNFPGRFSGRQFSNSRSEMNVSTLELGDSALYLCASSWPDGGGETQYFGPGTRLLVL.

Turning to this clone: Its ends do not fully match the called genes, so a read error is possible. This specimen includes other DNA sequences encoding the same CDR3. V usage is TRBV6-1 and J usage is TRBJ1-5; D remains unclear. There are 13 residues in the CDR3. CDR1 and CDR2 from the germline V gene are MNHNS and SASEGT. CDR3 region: CASSAPVDQPQHF. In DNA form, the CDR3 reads TGTGCCAGCAGCGCCCCAGTGGATCAACCCCAGCATTTT.

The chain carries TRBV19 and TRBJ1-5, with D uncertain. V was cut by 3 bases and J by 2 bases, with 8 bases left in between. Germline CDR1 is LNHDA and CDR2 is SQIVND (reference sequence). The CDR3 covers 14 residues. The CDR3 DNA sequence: TGTGCCAGTAGTATTGCTGGGGGCAATCAGCCCCAGCATTTT. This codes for CASSIAGGNQPQHF. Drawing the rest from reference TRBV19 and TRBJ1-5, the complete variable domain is DGGITQSPKYLFRKEGQNVTLSCEQNLNHDAMYWYRQDPGQGLRLIYYSQIVNDFQKGDIAEGYSVSREKKESFPLTVTSAQKNPTAFYLCASSIAGGNQPQHFGDGTRLSIL.

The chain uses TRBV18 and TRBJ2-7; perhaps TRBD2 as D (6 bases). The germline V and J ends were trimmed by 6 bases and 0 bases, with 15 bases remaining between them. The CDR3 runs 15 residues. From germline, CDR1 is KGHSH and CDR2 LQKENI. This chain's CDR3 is CASSAGTGSSYEQYF. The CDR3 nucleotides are TGTGCCAGCTCGGCCGGGACTGGGAGCTCCTACGAGCAGTACTTC.

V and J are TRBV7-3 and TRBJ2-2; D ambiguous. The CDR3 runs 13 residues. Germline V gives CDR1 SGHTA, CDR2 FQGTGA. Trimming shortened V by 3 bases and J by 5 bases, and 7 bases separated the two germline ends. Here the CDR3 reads CASSLTGTGELFF. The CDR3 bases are TGTGCCAGCAGCTTGACGGGTACCGGGGAGCTGTTTTTT.

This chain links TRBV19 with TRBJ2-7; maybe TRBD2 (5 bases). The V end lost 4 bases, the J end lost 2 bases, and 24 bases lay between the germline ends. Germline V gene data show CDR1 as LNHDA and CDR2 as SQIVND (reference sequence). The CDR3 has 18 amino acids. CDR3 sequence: CASSNGVGAIPFTYEQYF. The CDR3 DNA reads TGTGCCAGTAGTAATGGGGTGGGAGCGATCCCTTTCACCTACGAGCAGTACTTC.

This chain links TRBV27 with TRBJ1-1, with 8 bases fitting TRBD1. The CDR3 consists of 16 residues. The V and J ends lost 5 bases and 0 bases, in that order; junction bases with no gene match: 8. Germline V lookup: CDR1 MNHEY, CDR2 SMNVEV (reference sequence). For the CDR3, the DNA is TGTGCCAGCAGTCCCCAGGGGGCATCAGTGAACACTGAAGCTTTCTTT. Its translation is CASSPQGASVNTEAFF.

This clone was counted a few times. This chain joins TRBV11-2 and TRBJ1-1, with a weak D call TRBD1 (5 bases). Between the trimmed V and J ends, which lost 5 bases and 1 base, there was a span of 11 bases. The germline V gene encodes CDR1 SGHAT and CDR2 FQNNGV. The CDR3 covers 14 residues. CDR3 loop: CASSGDGSNTEAFF. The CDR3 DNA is TGTGCCAGCAGCGGGGACGGTTCGAACACTGAAGCTTTCTTT.

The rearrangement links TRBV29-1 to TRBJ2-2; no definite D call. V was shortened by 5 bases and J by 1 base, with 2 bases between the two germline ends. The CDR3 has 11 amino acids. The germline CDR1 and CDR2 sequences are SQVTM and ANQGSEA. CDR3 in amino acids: CSVLNTGELFF. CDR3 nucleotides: TGCAGCGTTCTGAACACCGGGGAGCTGTTTTTT.

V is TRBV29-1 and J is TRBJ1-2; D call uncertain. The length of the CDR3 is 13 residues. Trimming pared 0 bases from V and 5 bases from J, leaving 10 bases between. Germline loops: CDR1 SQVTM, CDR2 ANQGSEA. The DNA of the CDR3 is TGCAGCGTTGAAGATGAGGCAGCTTATGGCTACACCTTC. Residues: CSVEDEAAYGYTF.

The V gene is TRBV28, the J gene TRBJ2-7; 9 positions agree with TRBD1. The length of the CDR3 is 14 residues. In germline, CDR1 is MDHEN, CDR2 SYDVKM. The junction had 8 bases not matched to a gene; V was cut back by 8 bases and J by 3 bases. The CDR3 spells CASWGTGGVYEQYF. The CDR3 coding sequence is TGTGCCAGCTGGGGCACAGGGGGCGTCTACGAGCAGTACTTC.